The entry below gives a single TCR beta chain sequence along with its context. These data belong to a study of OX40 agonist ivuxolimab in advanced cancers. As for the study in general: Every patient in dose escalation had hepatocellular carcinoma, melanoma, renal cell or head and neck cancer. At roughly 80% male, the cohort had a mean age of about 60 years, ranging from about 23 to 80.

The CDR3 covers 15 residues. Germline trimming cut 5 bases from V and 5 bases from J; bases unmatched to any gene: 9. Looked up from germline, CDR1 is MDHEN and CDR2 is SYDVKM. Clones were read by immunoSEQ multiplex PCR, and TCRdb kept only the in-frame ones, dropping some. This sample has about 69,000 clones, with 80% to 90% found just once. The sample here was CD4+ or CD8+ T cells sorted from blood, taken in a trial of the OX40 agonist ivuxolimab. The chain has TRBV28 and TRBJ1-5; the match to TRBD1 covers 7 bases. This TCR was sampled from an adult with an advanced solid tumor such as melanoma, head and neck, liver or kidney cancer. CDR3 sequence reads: CASSPTGTQDQPQHF. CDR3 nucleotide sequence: TGTGCCAGCAGTCCGACAGGGACCCAAGATCAGCCCCAGCATTTT.